Reported below is one TCR beta chain. The J segment lost 3 bases and the V segment lost 5 bases, leaving 6 bases of the junction unmatched. The germline CDR1 and CDR2 sequences are LNHDA and SQIVND (reference sequence). The CDR3 runs to 15 residues. Original methodology: How many nucleated cells were present was estimated from reference gene primer amplification. TCRdb's table, derived via immunoSEQ multiplex PCR, lists solely in-frame clones and lacks some. The V and J calls and clone size are taken from that table; D and trimming were inferred from the DNA. The sample has approximately 260,000 clones, 70% to 85% seen once. The data were obtained in a study of blood T cell repertoires in COVID-19. For the study at large: Samples representing acute and convalescent COVID-19 were sourced from the United States, Italy and Spain.

Sequenced input: peripheral blood. This sequence joins TRBV19 and TRBJ2-2; TRBD1 aligns across 7 bases. The origin of this receptor is an elderly woman with active or convalescent COVID-19. The CDR3 here is CASSLGQIYTGELFF. CDR3 in DNA: TGTGCCAGTAGTCTGGGACAGATATACACCGGGGAGCTGTTTTTT.